One and the same sample provided the 26 T cell receptor beta chains below, sequenced in a study of cytomegalovirus exposure and HLA in healthy donors. The study ran its PCR with 60 Vbeta and 13 Jbeta primers. Measured with immunoSEQ multiplex PCR; TCRdb has only the in-frame clones, and not every one. The data contain 310,000 or so clones, over 85% of them singletons. Input material: PBMCs. The receptors originated from a woman aged 18-30 years in good health and CMV-seronegative.

The CDR3 loop reads CASSVVSSVGVGYTF. CDR3 DNA: TGTGCCAGCAGCGTAGTTTCCTCCGTAGGGGTTGGCTACACCTTC. V gene TRBV9 combines with J gene TRBJ1-2; weak D call: TRBD1 (5 bases). Trimming cost V 0 bases and J 7 bases, with 16 bases left between them. Germline V gene lookup returns CDR1 SGDLS and CDR2 YYNGEE. The CDR3 is 15 residues long.

The J gene is TRBJ2-7, the V gene TRBV2; 9 bases align to TRBD2. Germline V gene lookup returns CDR1 SNHLY and CDR2 FYNNEI. This CDR3 comprises 14 residues. V lost 6 bases to trimming and J lost 5 bases; unmatched junction nucleotides: 8. CDR3 protein: CASRKRLADHEQYF. The CDR3 bases are TGTGCCAGCAGGAAACGACTAGCGGACCACGAGCAGTACTTC.

With respect to this clone: A junction end diverges from the germline sequence, so it may reflect a read error. The CDR3 coding sequence is TGTGCCAGCAGCTCTTCTAGCACGGTGGCTGGAGAGCCCCAGTACTTC. Its protein is CASSSSSTVAGEPQYF. The chain carries TRBV5-4 and TRBJ2-5; tentative D call: TRBD2 (5 bases). The CDR3 totals 16 residues. In germline, CDR1 is SGHNT, CDR2 YYREEE (reference sequence).

CDR3 sequence reads: CASSIGSQGAYEQYF. The CDR3, as DNA: TGTGCCAGTAGTATAGGTTCCCAGGGGGCGTACGAGCAGTACTTC. The chain carries TRBV19 and TRBJ2-7; 8 bases line up with TRBD1. There are 15 residues in the CDR3. CDR1 is LNHDA, CDR2 SQIVND, per germline (reference sequence). The trim removed 1 base at V and 4 bases at J, leaving 6 bases unmatched.

The chain carries TRBV5-1 and TRBJ1-2, with 11 bases identical to TRBD1. The junction had 7 bases not matched to a gene; V was cut back by 5 bases and J by 4 bases. The length of the CDR3 is 15 residues. The germline V gene has CDR1 SGHRS and CDR2 YFSETQ. In nucleotides, the CDR3 is TGCGCCAGCAGTCAGGGACAGGGGGGATCCTATGGCTACACCTTC. As protein: CASSQGQGGSYGYTF.

J is TRBJ2-3 and V is TRBV2, with D tentatively TRBD1 (5 bases). Between the trimmed V and J ends, which lost 4 bases and 1 base, there was a span of 15 bases. CDR1 and CDR2 from the germline V gene are SNHLY and FYNNEI. The length of the CDR3 is 16 residues. CDR3 sequence: CASSVGLTSGTDTQYF. In DNA, the CDR3 is TGTGCCAGCAGTGTGGGGCTTACCTCTGGCACAGATACGCAGTATTTT.

The chain uses TRBV13 and TRBJ2-7; 9 bases align to TRBD1. This CDR3 has 15 amino acids. Germline lookup yields CDR1 PRHDT and CDR2 FYEKMQ (reference sequence). V lost 4 bases and J lost 5; bases outside the gene matches: 9. DNA for the CDR3: TGTGCCAGCAGCTCCAGAGGGACAGGGATCGACGAGCAGTACTTC. Amino acids: CASSSRGTGIDEQYF.

The chain couples TRBV2 to TRBJ2-7, with TRBD1 matching over 8 bases. From germline, CDR1 is SNHLY and CDR2 FYNNEI. This CDR3 is 18 amino acids long. J lost 1 base, V lost 7 bases, and 18 bases had no gene match. The CDR3 region is CASKGITGGRGPSYEQYF. The CDR3 DNA sequence: TGTGCCAGCAAGGGAATAACAGGGGGTAGGGGACCGTCCTACGAGCAGTACTTC.

This sequence joins TRBV27 and TRBJ1-1, with D perhaps matching TRBD1 (6 bases). The V gene's germline CDR1 is MNHEY and CDR2 SMNVEV (reference sequence). The CDR3 has 17 amino acids. Deletions cut 2 bases from V and 0 bases from J, with 16 bases between. CDR3: CASSLLGQSPMNTEAFF. The CDR3 DNA follows: TGTGCCAGCAGTTTACTTGGACAGAGTCCTATGAACACTGAAGCTTTCTTT.

The chain links TRBV27 to TRBJ1-5, with D unresolved. The CDR3 length is 13 residues. Germline V gives CDR1 MNHEY, CDR2 SMNVEV (reference sequence). The ends were cut back, 6 bases at V and 8 bases at J, with 14 bases in the middle. Here the CDR3 reads CASSFSFVEPQHF. In DNA form, the CDR3 reads TGTGCCAGCAGCTTCTCCTTTGTAGAGCCCCAGCATTTT.

The sample holds one count of this clone. This chain uses TRBV5-8 with TRBJ1-5; TRBD1 is a possible D gene (6 bases). The CDR3 runs 16 residues. Trimming took off 4 bases at V and 0 bases at J, with 14 bases between the two ends. Germline CDR1 and CDR2: SGHTS and YDEGEE. The CDR3 DNA is TGTGCCAGCAGCCGGACAGTTTGGAATAGCAATCAGCCCCAGCATTTT. Translation: CASSRTVWNSNQPQHF.

This clone was picked up a small number of times. V and J are TRBV7-2 and TRBJ1-2; D perhaps matches TRBD1 (5 bases). Germline-derived CDR1 and CDR2 are SGHTA and FQGNSA. Trimming removed 1 base at V and 3 bases at J, with 9 bases between. The CDR3 spans 14 residues. The CDR3 here is CASSLGQGDYGYTF. The CDR3 DNA sequence: TGTGCCAGCAGCTTAGGCCAGGGCGACTATGGCTACACCTTC.

The chain recombines TRBV9 with TRBJ1-4; D ambiguous. CDR1 SGDLS and CDR2 YYNGEE come from the germline V gene. The CDR3 length is 15 residues. Trimming shortened V by 3 bases and J by 8 bases, and 17 bases separated the two germline ends. CDR3 residues: CASSEGGGVREKLFF. The CDR3 region has the DNA TGTGCCAGCAGCGAGGGTGGAGGAGTTAGGGAAAAACTGTTTTTT.

The gene calls are TRBV18 and TRBJ1-4; 9 bases map to TRBD1. The V gene's germline CDR1 is KGHSH and CDR2 LQKENI. This CDR3 comprises 15 residues. The V gene end was trimmed by 4 bases and the J gene end by 4 bases; junction bases not matched to a gene: 4. CDR3 sequence reads: CASSLRTGDNEKLFF. In nucleotides, the CDR3 is TGTGCCAGCTCACTCAGGACAGGGGATAATGAAAAACTGTTTTTT.

The chain uses TRBV5-1 and TRBJ2-5; D may be TRBD1 (6 bases). Near its end, the DNA agrees better with TRBJ2-7, so the J call may be wrong. CDR3 length equals 16 residues. Germline V gene sequence: CDR1 SGHRS, CDR2 YFSETQ. CDR3 in DNA: TGCGCCAGCAGCTTGGAACCGGGACACCAACGAAACGAGCAGTACTTC. Amino acid sequence: CASSLEPGHQRNEQYF.

The V call is TRBV6-5, the J call TRBJ2-1; the match to TRBD2 covers 11 bases. Germline V gene lookup returns CDR1 MNHEY and CDR2 SVGAGI. V was clipped by 3 bases and J by 9 bases; unmatched bases: 7. The CDR3 is 15 residues long. This CDR3 is CASSYNSGGAPEQFF. CDR3 nucleotides: TGTGCCAGCAGTTATAATAGCGGGGGGGCCCCTGAGCAGTTCTTC.

This chain joins TRBV6-6 and TRBJ2-5, with 7 nucleotides matching TRBD2. Losses at the gene ends were 5 bases for V and 5 bases for J; bases not matched to a gene: 8. This CDR3 spans 14 amino acids. The germline V gene has CDR1 MNHNY and CDR2 SVGAGI (reference sequence). CDR3 protein: CASSPWGGEETQYF. CDR3 in DNA: TGTGCCAGCAGTCCCTGGGGGGGGGAGGAGACCCAGTACTTC.

This clone was recorded only once. V usage is TRBV13 and J usage is TRBJ2-7; 8 bases map to TRBD1. The junction had 13 bases not matched to a gene; V was cut back by 5 bases and J by 4 bases. The CDR3 has 16 residues. Germline CDR1 is PRHDT and CDR2 is FYEKMQ (reference sequence). CDR3 in DNA: TGTGCCAGCAGCCCCAGAGGGGGCAGGGGGCTTTACGAGCAGTACTTC. Its protein product is CASSPRGGRGLYEQYF. Based on the CDR3 plus reference TRBV13 and TRBJ2-7, the full variable domain is AAGVIQSPRHLIKEKRETATLKCYPIPRHDTVYWYQQGPGQDPQFLISFYEKMQSDKGSIPDRFSAQQFSDYHSELNMSSLELGDSALYFCASSPRGGRGLYEQYFGPGTRLTVT.

V usage is TRBV4-1 and J usage is TRBJ2-5; D not certain. Germline values: CDR1 MGHRA, CDR2 YSYEKL. The CDR3 has 13 amino acids. V dropped 3 bases and J dropped 5 bases, with 10 bases sitting between them. The CDR3 protein is CASSQFSRETQYF. The CDR3 nucleotides are TGCGCCAGCAGCCAGTTCTCTCGGGAGACCCAGTACTTC.

In its sample, this clone was seen once. The chain has TRBV5-1 and TRBJ2-7; 7 positions agree with TRBD2. The CDR3 has 14 residues. J was trimmed by 1 base and V by 3 bases; bases with no gene match: 4. Per the germline V gene, CDR1 is SGHRS and CDR2 is YFSETQ. For the CDR3, the DNA is TGCGCCAGCAGCTCAGGTAGCGGGTCCTACGAGCAGTACTTC. As protein: CASSSGSGSYEQYF.

The chain joins TRBV15 to TRBJ2-3, with D possibly being TRBD2 (5 bases). The germline V gene encodes CDR1 LNHNV and CDR2 YYDKDF (reference sequence). Trimming cost V 5 bases and J 2 bases, with 14 bases left between them. The length of the CDR3 is 15 residues. CDR3 DNA sequence: TGTGCCACCAGCGAGACTCAGAGGGTCACAGATACGCAGTATTTT. It codes for CATSETQRVTDTQYF.

The chain combines TRBV11-3 with TRBJ1-1; unclear D gene. The CDR3 is 13 residues long. Germline values: CDR1 SGHNT, CDR2 YENEEA. Trimming stripped 4 bases from V and 4 bases from J, with 10 bases between. CDR3 coding DNA: TGTGCCAGCAGCTACTCTCTCGGCACTGAAGCTTTCTTT. This translates into CASSYSLGTEAFF.

In the case of this clone: The missing conserved phenylalanine or tryptophan at the end of this CDR3 makes a read error likely. J is TRBJ2-7 and V is TRBV5-6, with a tentative D call TRBD2 (6 bases). The CDR3 is 15 amino acids. V shed 7 bases and J shed 2 bases, with 19 bases lying between them. Germline V lookup: CDR1 SGHDT, CDR2 YYEEEE. The CDR3 protein is CASGLGGPNPYEQYL. CDR3 coding DNA: TGTGCCAGCGGGCTGGGGGGTCCCAACCCCTACGAGCAGTACCTC.

The gene calls are TRBV7-8 and TRBJ2-2; D is possibly TRBD2 (7 bases). Germline V gene sequence: CDR1 SGHVS, CDR2 FQNEAQ. This CDR3 has 13 residues. Trimming shortened V by 4 bases and J by 6 bases, and 9 bases separated the two germline ends. CDR3 protein: CASSSGGAGELFF. CDR3 coding DNA: TGTGCCAGCAGCTCGGGGGGCGCCGGGGAGCTGTTTTTT.

This clone is a singleton in its sample. CDR3 in amino acids: CASTGTYNSPLHF. CDR3 in DNA: TGTGCCAGCACGGGGACCTATAATTCACCCCTCCACTTT. The genes are TRBV5-8 and TRBJ1-6; the D is unclear. CDR1 and CDR2 (germline): SGHTS, YDEGEE. The V gene lost 6 bases and the J gene lost 2 bases, with 6 bases spanning the gap. This CDR3 spans 13 amino acids.

This sequence joins TRBV9 and TRBJ1-2, with 9 bases that match TRBD1. The germline V gene has CDR1 SGDLS and CDR2 YYNGEE. The CDR3 consists of 13 residues. Unmatched junction bases numbered 4, after V lost 3 bases and J lost 7 bases. The CDR3 DNA sequence: TGTGCCAGCAGCGCGGGACAGGGAGTTGGCTACACCTTC. It encodes CASSAGQGVGYTF.